This is a list of T cell receptor beta chains from one sample in a study of blood T cell repertoires in COVID-19. This table comes from immunoSEQ multiplex PCR, and its TCRdb copy is limited to in-frame clones, with some not included. This sample carries fewer than 150,000 clones, about nine tenths of them seen once, and the ten largest clones take approximately 10%. Material for sequencing was peripheral blood. The receptors here all came from a woman of 80 years or more with acute or convalescent COVID-19. The CDR3 runs from the conserved cysteine through the conserved F or W. A D gene is named only where the DNA matches it firmly. Clone size is given for some rows only: seen once, a few or many times, or a class if the clone is expanded.

j_call | v_call | clone_size | d_call | cdr3_nt | cdr3_aa
TRBJ2-7 | TRBV6-6 | . | TRBD2 | TGTGCCAGCAGTTACTCCGAGCGGGGGGGCCCCTACGAGCAGTACTTC | CASSYSERGGPYEQYF
TRBJ2-5 | TRBV7-2 | . | TRBD2 | TGTGCCAGCTCATTACGATTTAGCGGGGGGCTAAACCAAGAGACCCAGTACTTC | CASSLRFSGGLNQETQYF
TRBJ1-5 | TRBV30 | . | TRBD1 | TGTGCCTGGAGCCAGGACAGGGTGGATCAGCCCCAGCATTTT | CAWSQDRVDQPQHF
TRBJ1-2 | TRBV30 | . | TRBD1 | TGTGCCTGGAGTGCAGGGGGCTATGGCTACACCTTC | CAWSAGGYGYTF
TRBJ1-6 | TRBV4-2 | few | TRBD1 | TGTGCCAGCAGACTAACGCACCAGGGGGCGGATTATAATTCACCCCTCCACTTT | CASRLTHQGADYNSPLHF
TRBJ1-2 | TRBV4-3 | . | . | TGCGCCAGCAGCCAGGGAGGGGTCGATGGCTACACCTTC | CASSQGGVDGYTF
TRBJ1-2 | TRBV7-2 | . | TRBD1 | TGTGCCAGCACCCTAACCGGACAGGGCTTTAACTATGGCTACACCTTC | CASTLTGQGFNYGYTF
TRBJ2-5 | TRBV5-4 | . | . | TGTGCCAGCAGCCCTGTGGGCTCAAATCAAGAGACCCAGTACTTC | CASSPVGSNQETQYF
TRBJ2-7 | TRBV30 | . | . | TGTGCCTGGAGCCCAGGGTACACCTACGAGCAGTACTTC | CAWSPGYTYEQYF
TRBJ2-3 | TRBV5-1 | . | . | TGCGCCAGCAGCCCGGGGACAACCACAGATACGCAGTATTTT | CASSPGTTTDTQYF
TRBJ1-2 | TRBV6-2/TRBV6-3 | . | TRBD1 | TGTGCCAGCAGTTACGCTGACAGGGCTGCCTATGGCTACACCTTC | CASSYADRAAYGYTF
TRBJ1-3 | TRBV7-2 | once | . | TGTGCCAGCAGCCCCCGGGTCGGGAGCTCTGGAAACACCATATATTTT | CASSPRVGSSGNTIYF
TRBJ2-7 | TRBV4-1 | . | TRBD2 | TGCGCCAGCAGCCAAGATCATCTAGCGGGGGGTTACGAGCAGTACTTC | CASSQDHLAGGYEQYF
TRBJ2-3 | TRBV7-6 | . | . | TGTGCCAGCAGCTTCTCCGGGACTTCTAGCACAGATACGCAGTATTTT | CASSFSGTSSTDTQYF
TRBJ2-7 | TRBV5-1 | . | TRBD2 | TGCGCCAGCAGCTTGGTCCCTAGCGGGGTCGACGAGCAGTACTTC | CASSLVPSGVDEQYF
TRBJ1-2 | TRBV7-2 | . | TRBD1 | TGTGCCAGCAGTCCTGGGACAGGGAAACTACCTAACTATGGCTACACCTTC | CASSPGTGKLPNYGYTF
TRBJ1-2 | TRBV6-5 | . | . | TGTGCCAGCAGTTACTTTTCCTTCTATGGCTACACCTTC | CASSYFSFYGYTF
TRBJ2-7 | TRBV16 | . | TRBD2 | TGTGCCAGCAGCCCCTCCGGGGGGGTGTACGAGCAGTACTTC | CASSPSGGVYEQYF
TRBJ2-7 | TRBV18 | . | TRBD1 | TGTGCCAGCTCACGAACAGGGGGAAGCTCCTACGAGCAGTACTTC | CASSRTGGSSYEQYF
TRBJ1-3 | TRBV7-6 | once | TRBD1 | TGTGCCAGCAGCTTAGGGGACAGCCTCACTGGAAACACCATATATTTT | CASSLGDSLTGNTIYF
TRBJ1-2 | TRBV5-1 | . | . | TGCGCCAGCAGCTTGGCAGGGGACGGCTACACCTTC | CASSLAGDGYTF
TRBJ2-2 | TRBV12-3/TRBV12-4 | . | . | TGTGCCAGCACGCTACCCAACACCGGGGAGCTGTTTTTT | CASTLPNTGELFF
TRBJ1-2 | TRBV4-3 | . | . | TGCGCCAGCAGCCAAGATCGCTCTGGGAGGGTTTATGGCTACACCTTC | CASSQDRSGRVYGYTF
TRBJ2-1 | TRBV3-1/TRBV3-2 | . | TRBD1 | TGTGCCAGCAGCTTTCCAGGGGGTGAGCAGTTCTTC | CASSFPGGEQFF
TRBJ2-5 | TRBV2 | . | . | TGTGCCAGCAGTCAAAGTAACACGCAAGAGACCCAGTACTTC | CASSQSNTQETQYF
TRBJ1-6 | TRBV30 | . | . | TGTGCCTGGAGCCTCGGGGGGGCAGCTAATTCACCCCTCCACTTT | CAWSLGGAANSPLHF
TRBJ1-1 | TRBV6-5 | . | . | TGTGCCAGCAGTTACTCACTCAGACAGCAGAACACTGAAGCTTTCTTT | CASSYSLRQQNTEAFF
TRBJ2-5 | TRBV6-1 | . | . | TGTGCCAGCAGTGAAGGGTTGGGACTCATAACCGAGACCCAGTACTTC | CASSEGLGLITETQYF
TRBJ1-3 | TRBV2 | once | TRBD1 | TGTGCCAGCAGCTACGGGACAGTAGGAAACACCATATATTTT | CASSYGTVGNTIYF
TRBJ1-1 | TRBV9 | few | . | TGTGCCAGCTCAAGTGGGCCGAACACTGAAGCTTTCTTT | CASSSGPNTEAFF
TRBJ1-2 | TRBV18 | . | . | TGTGCCAGCTCACCGGGCAGGGGCGACTATGGCTACACCTTC | CASSPGRGDYGYTF
TRBJ1-6 | TRBV19 | . | . | TGTGCCAGTAGTGCGGGGAATTCACCCCTCCACTTT | CASSAGNSPLHF
TRBJ2-2 | TRBV15 | . | TRBD1 | TGTGCCAGACAGGGGACCGGGGAGCTGTTTTTT | CARQGTGELFF
TRBJ1-5 | TRBV12-3/TRBV12-4 | . | . | TGTGCCAGCAGTTTTGGGGGGGGGCAGCCCCAGCATTTT | CASSFGGGQPQHF
TRBJ1-2 | TRBV27 | . | TRBD1 | TGTGCCAGCAGTGGACGGACAGGGCGCCCTCAACCGAACTATGGCTACACCTTC | CASSGRTGRPQPNYGYTF